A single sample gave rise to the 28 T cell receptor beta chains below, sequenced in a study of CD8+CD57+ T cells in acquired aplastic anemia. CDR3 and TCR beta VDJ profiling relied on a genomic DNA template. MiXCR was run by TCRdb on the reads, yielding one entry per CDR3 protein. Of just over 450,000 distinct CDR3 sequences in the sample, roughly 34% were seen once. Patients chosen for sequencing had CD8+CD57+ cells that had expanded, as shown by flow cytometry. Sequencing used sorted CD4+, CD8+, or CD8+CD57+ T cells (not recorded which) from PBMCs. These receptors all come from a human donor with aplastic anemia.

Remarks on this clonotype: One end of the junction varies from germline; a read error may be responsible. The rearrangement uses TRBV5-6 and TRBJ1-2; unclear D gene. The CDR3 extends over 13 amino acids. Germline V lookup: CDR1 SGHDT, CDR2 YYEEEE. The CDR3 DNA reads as TGTGCCGGCAGCGTGGGAGGAGACTATGGCTACACCTTC. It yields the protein CAGSVGGDYGYTF.

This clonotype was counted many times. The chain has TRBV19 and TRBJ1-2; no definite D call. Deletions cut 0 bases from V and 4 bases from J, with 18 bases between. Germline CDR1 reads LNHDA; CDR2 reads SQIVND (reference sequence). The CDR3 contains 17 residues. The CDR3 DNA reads TGTGCCAGTAGTATAGATCCAGTTGCTAGCTGGTCCTATGGCTACACCTTC. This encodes CASSIDPVASWSYGYTF.

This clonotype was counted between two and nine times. CDR3 nucleotide sequence: TGTGCCAGCAGTTTAAGGGCAGCCCGCTCACCCCTCCACTTT. Translation: CASSLRAARSPLHF. V usage is TRBV12-3 or TRBV12-4 and J usage is TRBJ1-6; no clear D. This CDR3 has 14 residues. V dropped 2 bases and J dropped 10 bases, with 12 bases sitting between them.

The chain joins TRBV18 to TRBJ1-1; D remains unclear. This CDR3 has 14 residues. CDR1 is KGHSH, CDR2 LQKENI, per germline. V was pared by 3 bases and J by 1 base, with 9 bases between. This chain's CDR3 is CASSPSIQNTEAFF. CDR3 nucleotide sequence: TGTGCCAGCTCACCCTCGATCCAGAACACTGAAGCTTTCTTT.

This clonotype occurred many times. The CDR3 spells CASSYSTLVYGYTF. The DNA for the CDR3 is TGTGCCAGCAGTTACTCGACACTCGTTTATGGCTACACCTTC. The chain joins TRBV6-5 to TRBJ1-2; D not certain. Trimming pared 0 bases from V and 5 bases from J, leaving 10 bases between. The CDR3 covers 14 residues. The germline gives CDR1 MNHEY, CDR2 SVGAGI.

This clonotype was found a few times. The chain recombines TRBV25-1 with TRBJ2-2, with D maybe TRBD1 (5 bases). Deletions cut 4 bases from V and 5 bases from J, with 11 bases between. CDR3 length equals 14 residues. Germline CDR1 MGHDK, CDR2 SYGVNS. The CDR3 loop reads CASSGGRYTGELFF. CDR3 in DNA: TGTGCCAGCAGTGGGGGCCGGTATACCGGGGAGCTGTTTTTT.

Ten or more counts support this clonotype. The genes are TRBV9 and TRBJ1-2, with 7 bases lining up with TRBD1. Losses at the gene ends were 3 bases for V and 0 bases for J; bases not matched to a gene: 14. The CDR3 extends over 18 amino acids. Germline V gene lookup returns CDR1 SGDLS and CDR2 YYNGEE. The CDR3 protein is CASSAWTGGQRANYGYTF. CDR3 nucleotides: TGTGCCAGCAGCGCCTGGACAGGAGGTCAGAGAGCTAACTATGGCTACACCTTC.

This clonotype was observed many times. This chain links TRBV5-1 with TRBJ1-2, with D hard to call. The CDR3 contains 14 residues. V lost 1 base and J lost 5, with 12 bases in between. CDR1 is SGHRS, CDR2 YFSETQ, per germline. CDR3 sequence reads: CASSLTSFSYGYTF. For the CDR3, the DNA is TGCGCCAGCAGCTTGACAAGTTTCTCTTATGGCTACACCTTC.

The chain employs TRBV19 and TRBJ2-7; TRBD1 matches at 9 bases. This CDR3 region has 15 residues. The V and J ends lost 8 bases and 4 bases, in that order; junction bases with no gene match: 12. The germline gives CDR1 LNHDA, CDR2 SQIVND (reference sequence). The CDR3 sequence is CASHPGQGFSYEQYF. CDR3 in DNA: TGTGCCAGTCACCCGGGACAGGGATTTTCGTACGAGCAGTACTTC.

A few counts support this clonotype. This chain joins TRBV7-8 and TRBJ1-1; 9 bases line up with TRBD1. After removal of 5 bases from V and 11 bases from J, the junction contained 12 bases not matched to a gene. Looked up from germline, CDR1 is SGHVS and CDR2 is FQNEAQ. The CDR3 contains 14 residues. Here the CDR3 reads CASSVIPGQGDAFF. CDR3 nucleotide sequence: TGTGCCAGCAGCGTTATACCGGGACAGGGCGATGCTTTCTTT.

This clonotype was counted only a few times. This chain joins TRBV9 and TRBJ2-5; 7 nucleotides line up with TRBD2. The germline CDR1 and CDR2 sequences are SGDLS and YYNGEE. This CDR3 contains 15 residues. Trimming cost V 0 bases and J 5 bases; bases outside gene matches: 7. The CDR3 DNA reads TGTGCCAGCAGCGTAGCCAGCGGGGCGGGGGAGACCCAGTACTTC. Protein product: CASSVASGAGETQYF.

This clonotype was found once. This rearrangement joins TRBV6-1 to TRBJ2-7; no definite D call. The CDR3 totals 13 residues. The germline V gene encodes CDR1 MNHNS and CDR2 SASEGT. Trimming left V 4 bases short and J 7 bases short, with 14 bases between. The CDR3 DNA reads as TGTGCCAGCAGTGTAGATCGAGTTAGGGAGCAGTACGTC. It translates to CASSVDRVREQYV.

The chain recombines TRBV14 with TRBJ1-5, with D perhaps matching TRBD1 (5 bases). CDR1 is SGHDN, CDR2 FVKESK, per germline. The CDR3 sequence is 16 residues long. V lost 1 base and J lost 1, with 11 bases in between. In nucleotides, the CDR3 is TGTGCCAGCAGCCAAGTACCGGGGGGAAGCAATCAGCCCCAGCATTTT. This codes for CASSQVPGGSNQPQHF.

The CDR3 DNA follows: TGCAGTGCTCTAGGGACTAGCGGGGGAGTTCGCTCCTACGAGCAGTACTTC. It is translated as CSALGTSGGVRSYEQYF. The chain has TRBV20-1 and TRBJ2-7; 14 bases align to TRBD2. This CDR3 has 17 residues. The germline V gene encodes CDR1 DFQATT and CDR2 SNEGSKA (reference sequence). J was trimmed by 0 bases and V by 5 bases; bases with no gene match: 9.

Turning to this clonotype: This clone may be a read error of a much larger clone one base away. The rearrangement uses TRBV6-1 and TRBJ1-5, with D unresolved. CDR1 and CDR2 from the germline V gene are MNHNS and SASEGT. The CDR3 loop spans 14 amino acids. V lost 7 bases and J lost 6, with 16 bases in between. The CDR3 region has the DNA TGTGCCAGCACCCAATTTGGTGGCAGTCAGCCCCAGCATTTT. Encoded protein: CASTQFGGSQPQHF.

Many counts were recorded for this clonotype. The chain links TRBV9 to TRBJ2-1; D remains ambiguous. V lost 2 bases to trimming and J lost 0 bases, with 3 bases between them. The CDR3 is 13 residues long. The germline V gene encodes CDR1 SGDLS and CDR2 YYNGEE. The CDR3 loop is CASSVGSYNEQFF. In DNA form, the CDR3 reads TGTGCCAGCAGCGTCGGCTCCTACAATGAGCAGTTCTTC.

The CDR3 sequence: CASSLVQFNSYNSPLHF. The CDR3 nucleotides read TGTGCCAGCAGCTTGGTTCAGTTCAACTCCTATAATTCACCCCTCCACTTT. This rearrangement joins TRBV5-6 to TRBJ1-6; D is unresolved. Trimming shortened V by 0 bases and J by 0 bases, and 10 bases separated the two germline ends. CDR3 length equals 17 residues. The V gene's germline CDR1 is SGHDT and CDR2 YYEEEE.

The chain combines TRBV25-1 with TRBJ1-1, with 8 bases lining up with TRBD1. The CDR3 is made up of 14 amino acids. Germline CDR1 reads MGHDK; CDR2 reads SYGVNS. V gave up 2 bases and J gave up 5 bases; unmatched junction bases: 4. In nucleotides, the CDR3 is TGTGCCAGCAGTGAACACAGGGGGGGTACTGAAGCTTTCTTT. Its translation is CASSEHRGGTEAFF.

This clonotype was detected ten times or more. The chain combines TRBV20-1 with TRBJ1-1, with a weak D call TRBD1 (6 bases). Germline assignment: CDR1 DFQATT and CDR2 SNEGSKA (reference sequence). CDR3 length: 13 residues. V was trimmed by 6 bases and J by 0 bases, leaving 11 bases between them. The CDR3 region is CSAQTGMNTEAFF. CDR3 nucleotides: TGCAGTGCCCAAACAGGGATGAACACTGAAGCTTTCTTT.

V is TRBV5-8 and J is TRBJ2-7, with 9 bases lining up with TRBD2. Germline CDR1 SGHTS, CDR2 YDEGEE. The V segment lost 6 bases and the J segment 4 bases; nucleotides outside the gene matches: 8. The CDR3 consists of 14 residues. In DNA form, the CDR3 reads TGTGCCAGCAACCCAGCGGGGGGCCAATACGAGCAGTACTTC. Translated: CASNPAGGQYEQYF.

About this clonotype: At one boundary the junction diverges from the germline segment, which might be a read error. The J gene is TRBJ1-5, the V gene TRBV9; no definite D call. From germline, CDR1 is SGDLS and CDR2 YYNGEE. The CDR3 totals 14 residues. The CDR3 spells CASSQYGSNQPQHF. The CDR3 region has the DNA TGCGCCAGCAGCCAATACGGGAGCAATCAGCCCCAGCATTTT.

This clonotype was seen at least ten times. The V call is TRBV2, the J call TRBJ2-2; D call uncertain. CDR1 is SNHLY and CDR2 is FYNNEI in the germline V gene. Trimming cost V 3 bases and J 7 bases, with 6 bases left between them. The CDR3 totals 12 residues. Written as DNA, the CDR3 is TGTGCCAGCAGTGATCTTAACGGGGAGCTGTTTTTT. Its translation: CASSDLNGELFF.

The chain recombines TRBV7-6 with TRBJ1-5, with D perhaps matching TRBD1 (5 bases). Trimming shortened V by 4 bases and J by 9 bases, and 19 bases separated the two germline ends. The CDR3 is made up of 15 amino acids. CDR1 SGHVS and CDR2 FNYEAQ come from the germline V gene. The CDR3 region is CASSSGTLPLMPQHF. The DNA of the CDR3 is TGTGCCAGCAGCTCCGGGACTCTCCCGCTAATGCCCCAGCATTTT.

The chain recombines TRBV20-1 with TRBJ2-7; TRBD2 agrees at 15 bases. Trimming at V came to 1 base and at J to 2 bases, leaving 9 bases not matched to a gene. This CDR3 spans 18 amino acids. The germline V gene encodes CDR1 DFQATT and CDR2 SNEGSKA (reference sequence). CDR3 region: CSARAQGLAGGLTYEQYF. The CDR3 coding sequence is TGCAGTGCTAGAGCCCAGGGACTAGCGGGGGGACTCACCTACGAGCAGTACTTC.

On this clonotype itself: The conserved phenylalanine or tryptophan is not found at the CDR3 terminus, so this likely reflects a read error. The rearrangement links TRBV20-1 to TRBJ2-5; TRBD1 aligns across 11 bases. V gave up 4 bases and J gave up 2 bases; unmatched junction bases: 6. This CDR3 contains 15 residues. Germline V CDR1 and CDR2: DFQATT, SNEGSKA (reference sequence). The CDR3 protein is CSATGQGALQETQYS. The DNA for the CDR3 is TGCAGTGCTACCGGACAGGGGGCTTTACAAGAGACCCAGTACTCC.

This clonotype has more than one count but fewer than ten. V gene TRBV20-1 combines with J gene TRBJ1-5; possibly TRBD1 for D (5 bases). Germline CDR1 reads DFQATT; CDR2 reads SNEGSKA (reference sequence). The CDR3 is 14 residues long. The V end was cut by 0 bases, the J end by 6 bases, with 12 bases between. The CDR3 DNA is TGCAGTGCTAGAGAGGGGCAGGGAGTTCAGCCCCAGCATTTT. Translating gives CSAREGQGVQPQHF.

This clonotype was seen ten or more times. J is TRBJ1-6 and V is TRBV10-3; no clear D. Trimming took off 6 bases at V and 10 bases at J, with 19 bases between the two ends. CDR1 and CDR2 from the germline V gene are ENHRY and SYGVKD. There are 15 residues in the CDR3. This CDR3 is CAIREAGRDASPLHF. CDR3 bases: TGTGCCATCAGGGAGGCGGGTAGGGATGCGTCACCCCTCCACTTT.

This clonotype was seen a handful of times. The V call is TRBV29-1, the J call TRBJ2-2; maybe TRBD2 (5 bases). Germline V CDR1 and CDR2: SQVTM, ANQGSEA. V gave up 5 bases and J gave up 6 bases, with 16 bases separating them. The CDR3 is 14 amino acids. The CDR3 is CSVYSSEGAGELFF. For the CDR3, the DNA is TGCAGCGTTTATTCCAGCGAGGGCGCCGGGGAGCTGTTTTTT.